This T cell receptor beta chain was captured in a study of shared clonotypes between healthy human individuals. Broader study findings: Despite large depth, sorted-subset datasets appeared incompletely sequenced.

This clone occurred once. Its antigen is not known. Sequencing used immunoSEQ multiplex PCR; TCRdb keeps in-frame clones, though not all of them. This sample carries around 2.1 million clones, approximately 94% of them seen once, and the ten largest clones take under 2%. CD45RO-negative cells were positively selected for CCR7, leaving out terminally differentiated effector memory CD45RA+ cells. The CDR3 covers 15 residues. V lost 6 bases to trimming and J lost 1 base; unmatched junction nucleotides: 4. Germline V lookup: CDR1 MDHEN, CDR2 SYDVKM. This TCR was sampled from a man between 18 and 35 years old in good health. Some clones in this sample may be carry-over from other donors' samples. The sample consisted of naive CD8+ T cells from PBMCs. The V gene is TRBV28, the J gene TRBJ1-1; 11 bases line up with TRBD1. The chain's CDR3 is CASRRDRGGNTEAFF. The CDR3 DNA reads as TGTGCCAGCAGACGGGACAGGGGGGGGAACACTGAAGCTTTCTTT.